These 16 T cell receptor beta chains were all obtained from the same sample, sequenced in a study of T cell changes during pregnancy in multiple sclerosis. The method was immunoSEQ multiplex PCR; TCRdb's version includes in-frame clones alone and lacks a portion of them. Among some 55,000 clones listed, around 90% were seen once. The starting material was peripheral blood, obtained after pregnancy. The receptors originated from a female donor in good health, enrolled as a control in a pregnancy study.

V and J are TRBV6-5 and TRBJ1-2, with a possible D match to TRBD1 (6 bases). Germline CDR1 and CDR2: MNHEY and SVGAGI. This CDR3 contains 13 residues. V was trimmed by 6 bases and J by 4 bases, leaving 12 bases between them. DNA of the CDR3: TGTGCCAGCAGCCCCCAGGGGACCTATGGCTACACCTTC. Translation gives CASSPQGTYGYTF.

This clone was detected once. The J gene is TRBJ1-5, the V gene TRBV15; the D gene is possibly TRBD1 (6 bases). The germline CDR1 and CDR2 sequences are LNHNV and YYDKDF (reference sequence). Trimming stripped 0 bases from V and 7 bases from J, with 16 bases between. The CDR3 is made up of 16 amino acids. The CDR3 nucleotides read TGTGCCACCAGCAGAGATTGGGGGGGGCTGGAACAGCCCCAGCATTTT. Its protein is CATSRDWGGLEQPQHF.

The gene calls are TRBV18 and TRBJ1-5; 7 bases match TRBD1. Unmatched junction bases numbered 12, after V lost 6 bases and J lost 4 bases. The CDR3 loop spans 16 amino acids. Germline lookup yields CDR1 KGHSH and CDR2 LQKENI. CDR3 region: CASSPERGQWNQPQHF. DNA of the CDR3: TGTGCCAGCTCCCCAGAAAGGGGACAGTGGAATCAGCCCCAGCATTTT.

Here the CDR3 DNA reads TGTGCCAGCAGCTTAACAACAGGGGAGGTCTACGAGCAGTACTTC. Its translation is CASSLTTGEVYEQYF. V is TRBV28 and J is TRBJ2-7; maybe TRBD1 (7 bases). In germline, CDR1 is MDHEN, CDR2 SYDVKM. Trimming pared 6 bases from V and 3 bases from J, leaving 18 bases between. The CDR3 covers 15 residues.

This chain links TRBV27 with TRBJ1-2, with D possibly being TRBD1 (5 bases). CDR3 length equals 15 residues. Per the germline V gene, CDR1 is MNHEY and CDR2 is SMNVEV (reference sequence). V lost 8 bases and J lost 3, with 19 bases in between. The CDR3 spells CASGTRGGRDYGYTF. The CDR3 coding sequence is TGTGCCAGCGGGACCCGGGGGGGTCGGGACTATGGCTACACCTTC.

V gene TRBV19 combines with J gene TRBJ1-2; D is ambiguous. CDR3 length equals 13 residues. CDR1 is LNHDA, CDR2 SQIVND, per germline (reference sequence). V lost 5 bases to trimming and J lost 7 bases, with 14 bases between them. CDR3 protein: CASSLGITSGYTF. CDR3 in DNA: TGTGCCAGTAGTCTCGGGATAACTAGTGGCTACACCTTC. The whole variable domain, filled in from reference TRBV19 and TRBJ1-2, reads DGGITQSPKYLFRKEGQNVTLSCEQNLNHDAMYWYRQDPGQGLRLIYYSQIVNDFQKGDIAEGYSVSREKKESFPLTVTSAQKNPTAFYLCASSLGITSGYTFGSGTRLTVV.

This clone was seen a single time. This rearrangement joins TRBV5-4 to TRBJ2-5; D may be TRBD2 (5 bases). The CDR3 runs to 13 residues. Germline V lookup: CDR1 SGHNT, CDR2 YYREEE (reference sequence). Trimming removed 2 bases at V and 2 bases at J, with 7 bases between. The CDR3 region has the DNA TGTGCCAGCAGCTTCACGGGGCAAGAGACCCAGTACTTC. This gives the protein CASSFTGQETQYF.

This rearrangement joins TRBV7-9 to TRBJ1-2, with 10 bases lining up with TRBD1. Germline lookup yields CDR1 SEHNR and CDR2 FQNEAQ (reference sequence). Trimming removed 3 bases from V and 7 bases from J; junction bases left unmatched: 8. This CDR3 contains 15 residues. Written as DNA, the CDR3 is TGTGCCAGCAGCTTTGTGACAGGGGGCGCCGTTGGCTACACCTTC. The encoded protein is CASSFVTGGAVGYTF.

The genes are TRBV27 and TRBJ2-2; 11 nucleotides line up with TRBD2. Germline V CDR1 and CDR2: MNHEY, SMNVEV (reference sequence). V lost 0 bases to trimming and J lost 7 bases; unmatched junction nucleotides: 7. This CDR3 spans 17 amino acids. CDR3 protein: CASSLSRLAGSDGELFF. The DNA for the CDR3 is TGTGCCAGCAGTTTATCCCGACTAGCGGGAAGTGACGGGGAGCTGTTTTTT.

The rearrangement links TRBV2 to TRBJ2-1; 7 positions match TRBD2. This CDR3 contains 13 residues. Trimming cost V 6 bases and J 8 bases; bases outside gene matches: 7. Germline values: CDR1 SNHLY, CDR2 FYNNEI. The DNA of the CDR3 is TGTGCCAGCAGGGCGGGAGTAAAGTATGAGCAGTTCTTC. It codes for CASRAGVKYEQFF.

J is TRBJ2-7 and V is TRBV5-1, with TRBD2 identical over 14 bases. This CDR3 spans 19 amino acids. Germline trimming cut 3 bases from V and 2 bases from J; bases unmatched to any gene: 13. Germline V gene lookup returns CDR1 SGHRS and CDR2 YFSETQ. The DNA for the CDR3 is TGCGCCAGCAGCTCTGAGACTAGCGGGAGGGCCCCAGGTCCCTACGAGCAGTACTTC. It is translated as CASSSETSGRAPGPYEQYF.

The V and J genes are TRBV7-6 and TRBJ1-4; D unclear. The CDR3 extends over 13 amino acids. Trimming pared 5 bases from V and 2 bases from J, leaving 6 bases between. Germline V lookup: CDR1 SGHVS, CDR2 FNYEAQ. CDR3 sequence (DNA): TGTGCCAGCAGCCGGGGTACTAATGAAAAACTGTTTTTT. This sequence encodes CASSRGTNEKLFF.

The rearrangement links TRBV27 to TRBJ2-7; 8 bases fit TRBD1. CDR1 and CDR2 from the germline V gene are MNHEY and SMNVEV (reference sequence). Trimming took 6 bases from V and 6 from J; bases not matched to a gene: 13. This CDR3 spans 15 amino acids. The CDR3 is CASSKDRERYFEQYF. The CDR3 bases are TGTGCCAGCAGCAAGGACAGGGAAAGGTACTTCGAGCAGTACTTC.

The chain couples TRBV30 to TRBJ2-4; no clear D. With 1 base removed from V and 1 base from J, the gap between germline ends came to 11 bases. CDR3 length: 15 amino acids. Germline V gives CDR1 GTSNPN, CDR2 SVGIG (reference sequence). The CDR3 DNA reads as TGTGCCTGGAGTGGGGCCCCCTGGGCCAAAAACATTCAGTACTTC. Translating gives CAWSGAPWAKNIQYF.

The V call is TRBV18, the J call TRBJ1-1; 10 bases are shared with TRBD1. Germline V CDR1 and CDR2: KGHSH, LQKENI. This CDR3 is built from 16 residues. J gave up 5 bases and V 5 bases, and 11 bases lay outside the gene matches. In DNA form, the CDR3 reads TGTGCCAGCTCATCCCAGGACAGGGGGTTGGCTACTGAAGCTTTCTTT. It codes for CASSSQDRGLATEAFF.

The rearrangement uses TRBV30 and TRBJ1-2, with 8 bases lining up with TRBD1. Germline loops: CDR1 GTSNPN, CDR2 SVGIG (reference sequence). Unmatched junction bases numbered 9, after V lost 1 base and J lost 8 bases. CDR3 length equals 14 residues. Here the CDR3 reads CAWSATGTGRGYTF. The CDR3 DNA reads as TGTGCCTGGAGTGCCACCGGGACAGGCCGCGGCTACACCTTC.